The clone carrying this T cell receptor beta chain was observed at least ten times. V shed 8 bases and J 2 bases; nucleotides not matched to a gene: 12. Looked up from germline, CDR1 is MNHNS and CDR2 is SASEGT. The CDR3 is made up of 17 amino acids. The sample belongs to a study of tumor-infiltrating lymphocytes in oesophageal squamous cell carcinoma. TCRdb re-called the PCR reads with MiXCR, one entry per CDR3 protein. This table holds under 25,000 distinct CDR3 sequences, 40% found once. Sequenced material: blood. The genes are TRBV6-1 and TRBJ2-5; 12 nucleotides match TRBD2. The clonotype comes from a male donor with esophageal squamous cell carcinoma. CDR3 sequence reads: CASRSPSGGARQETQYF. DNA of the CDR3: TGTGCCAGCCGGTCCCCTAGCGGGGGGGCCCGGCAAGAGACCCAGTACTTC.